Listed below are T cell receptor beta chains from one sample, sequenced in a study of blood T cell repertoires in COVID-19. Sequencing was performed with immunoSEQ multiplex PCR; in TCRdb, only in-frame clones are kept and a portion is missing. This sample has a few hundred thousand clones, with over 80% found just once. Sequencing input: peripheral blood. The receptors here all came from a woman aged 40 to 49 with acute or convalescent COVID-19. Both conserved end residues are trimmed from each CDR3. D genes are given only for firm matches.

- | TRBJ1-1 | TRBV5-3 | ASYEGERGLMNTEAF
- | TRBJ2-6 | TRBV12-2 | ASRSGQLKGANVLT
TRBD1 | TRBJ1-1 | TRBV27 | ASSPGTGASEAF
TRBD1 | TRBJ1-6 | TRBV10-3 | ATAPGGSNSPLH
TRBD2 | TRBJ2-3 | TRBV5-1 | ASSFVAGGRQDTDTQY
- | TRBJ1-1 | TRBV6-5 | ASRTHRGVNTEAF
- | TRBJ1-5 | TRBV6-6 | ASTFARAGAQPQH
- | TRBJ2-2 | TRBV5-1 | ASEQVSTGELF
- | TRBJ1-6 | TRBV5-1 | ASSFGRRNSYNSPLH
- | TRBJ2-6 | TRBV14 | ASSHAPGDLSGANVLT
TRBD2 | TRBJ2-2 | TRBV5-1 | ASSLVGGANTGELF
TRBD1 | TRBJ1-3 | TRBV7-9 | ASSLGQEMRGDTIY
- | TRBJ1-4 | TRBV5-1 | ASSLAQGRNEKLF
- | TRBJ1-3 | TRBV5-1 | ASSLEAGIGGNTIY
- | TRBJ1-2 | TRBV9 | ASSGGQVNSRGYGYT
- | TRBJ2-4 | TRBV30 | AWSQGAKNIQY
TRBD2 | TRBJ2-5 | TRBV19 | ASMGVASGEETQY
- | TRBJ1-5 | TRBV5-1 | ASSLWGGADQPQH
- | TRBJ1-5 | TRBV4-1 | ASSQYAGALNQPQH
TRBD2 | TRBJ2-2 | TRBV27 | ASSWLAGGPDTGELF
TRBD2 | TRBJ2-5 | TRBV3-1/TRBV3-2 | ASSQAAGGRKTQY
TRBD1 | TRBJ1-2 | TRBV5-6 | ASSLQGASGYT
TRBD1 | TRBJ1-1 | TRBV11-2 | ASSLGPGGEAF
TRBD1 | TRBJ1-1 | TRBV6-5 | ASSYHQDRGNTEAF
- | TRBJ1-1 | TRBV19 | ASSTPRNTEAF
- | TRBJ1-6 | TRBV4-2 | ASSQDDRGLGPLH
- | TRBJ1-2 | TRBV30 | AWSVRRVNYGYT
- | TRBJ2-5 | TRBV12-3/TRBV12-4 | ASSPRVRETQY
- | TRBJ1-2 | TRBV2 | ASSLKSNYGYT
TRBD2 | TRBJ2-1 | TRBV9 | ASGTFGLAGVYYNEQF
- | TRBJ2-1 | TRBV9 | ASSVGGSYNEQF
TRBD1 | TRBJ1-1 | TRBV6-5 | ASSYTSGGRTEAF
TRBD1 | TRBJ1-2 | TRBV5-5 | ASSLIRTGGGGYT
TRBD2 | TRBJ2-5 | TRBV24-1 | ATSADGGETQY
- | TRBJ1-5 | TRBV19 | ASSTRHTGLNQPQH